This T cell receptor beta chain was sequenced during a study of T cells in tumors after PD-1 blockade. Overall study context: A subset received ongoing vismodegib 150 mg daily alongside anti-PD-1 therapy. On average, peripheral blood gave over 95,000 TCR templates and over 30,000 unique clonotypes.

The repertoire was sequenced with immunoSEQ multiplex PCR; TCRdb's copy has only in-frame clones and lacks some. The data show around 35,000 clones, with approximately 73% seen just once and less than 50% held by the top ten. Germline values: CDR1 SGHVS, CDR2 FNYEAQ. V gave up 5 bases and J gave up 1 base, with 9 bases separating them. This CDR3 comprises 14 residues. The gene calls are TRBV7-6 and TRBJ1-5; a possible D gene is TRBD1 (5 bases). Source: PBMCs, taken after anti-PD-1 treatment. The clonotype comes from a human donor with basal cell carcinoma. The CDR3 protein is CASSQGGSNQPQHF. The CDR3 coding sequence is TGTGCCAGCAGCCAGGGTGGAAGCAATCAGCCCCAGCATTTT.